This paragraph covers one TCR beta chain sequence. Its antigen remains undetermined. No clone much larger than this one lies a single base away; base qualities are absent. The data belong to a study of cytomegalovirus exposure and HLA in healthy donors (dated by TCRdb to about 2017). The study in broad terms: According to a later analysis, one platform produced both the 120 validation repertoires and the 670 or so repertoires of the first cohort. The aim of the study was to test whether cataloging public T cell receptors could identify signatures of past pathogen exposure. A separate validation cohort of roughly 120 different subjects was used in addition to the approximately 670-subject first cohort. High-throughput TCR immunosequencing, statistical association of individual TCRs with disease status, and machine learning were combined to predict cytomegalovirus infection status. What the work shows at the level of the full study, not this receptor alone: In a later analysis, TCRs clustered in the first cohort were found to also tend to co-occur in the approximately 120 validation repertoires, with 94% of cluster scores above 0. Cytomegalovirus status was reported to be diagnosed by the classifier with high specificity and sensitivity in both the original and validation cohorts. A few of the identified cytomegalovirus-associated TCR beta chains were confirmed in vitro to be specific for cytomegalovirus antigens. It was suggested by the authors that the approach could potentially be generalized to other disease states and immunological phenotypes. While some public TCRs were present in many individuals, most TCR sequences turned up only very rarely across donors. In the study, approximately 160 TCR beta chains were listed as associated with cytomegalovirus. The validation cohort had no HLA typing available for a later analysis, so co-occurrence within that cohort was assessed over all 110 or so repertoires.

The library was prepared using the immunoSEQ multiplex PCR assay. Per the original workflow: To diagnose cytomegalovirus status from the catalog of TCR beta chain sequences, a statistical classification framework was built. TCRdb re-hosts the immuneACCESS table, in-frame sequences only. Its copies lack some clones; in the studies checked, an unresolved V gene accounts for under half of them, and the cause for the rest is not known. V and J calls and clone size are those listed in that table; D and trimming were worked out from the DNA. The sample contains about 120,000 clones, roughly 95% of them found a single time. The top ten clonotypes cover less than 2% of the sample. Separate from the roughly 700-subject first cohort, the validation cohort of around 130 subjects was the group to which the donors belonged. Taken from cysteine to phenylalanine, the CDR3 has 15 residues. Only the CDR3 DNA stays, 45 bases, in frame from base 1. The germline V gene provides CDR1 MNHEY and CDR2 SVGAGI. For this chain, trimming is 2 bases at the V end and 7 bases at the J end, and the number of junction bases without a gene match is 11.

The TCR was taken from a man aged 18 to 30 in good health and CMV-seronegative. This chain is built from TRBV6-5 and TRBJ2-7; 7 bases in the middle match TRBD1. The sample comprised PBMCs. The CDR3 is CASSYEGTGVGEQYF. Read as DNA, the sequence is TGTGCCAGCAGTTACGAGGGTACAGGGGTTGGGGAGCAGTACTTC.